This T cell receptor (beta chain) was retrieved from a study of blood T cell repertoires in COVID-19. There are a few counts of this clone. Data came from immunoSEQ multiplex PCR; TCRdb stores just in-frame clones and leaves some out. The repertoire includes 250,000 to 300,000 clones, around 87% of them detected once, and less than 4.5% sits in the top ten. Trimming left V 1 base short and J 7 bases short, with 11 bases between. The germline V gene has CDR1 SGDLS and CDR2 YYNGEE. The CDR3 length is 13 residues. Sequencing was done on a sample of peripheral blood. The source is a man between 18 and 35 years old with active or convalescent COVID-19. The chain links TRBV9 to TRBJ2-5; D possibly corresponds to TRBD2 (5 bases). DNA of the CDR3: TGTGCCAGCAGCGTAAGGCTAGGAGGGACCCAGTACTTC. Translating gives CASSVRLGGTQYF.